One and the same sample provided the 31 T cell receptor beta chains below, sequenced in a study of T cell repertoires in cytomegalovirus infection. These receptors lack a known antigen. Each CDR3 protein is one row after TCRdb ran MiXCR on the reads. The sample records about 120,000 distinct CDR3 sequences, 10% being singletons. Sequenced: PBMCs, sequenced either directly or after in vitro stimulation (not recorded which). Receptors were obtained from a human donor in good health (CMV status not recorded). Some clones in this sample may be carry-over from other donors' samples.

There are many counts of this clonotype. The CDR3: CASSEGQRHYEQYV. CDR3 in DNA: TGCGCCAGCAGTGAAGGACAGCGTCACTACGAGCAGTACGTC. The chain employs TRBV10-2 and TRBJ2-7; possible D gene TRBD1, 6 bases. Trimming took off 3 bases at V and 3 bases at J, with 12 bases between the two ends. CDR3 size: 14 residues. Germline V CDR1 and CDR2: WSHSY, SAAADI.

This clonotype was counted many times. The chain combines TRBV7-2 with TRBJ1-3; no firm D call. V was trimmed by 1 base and J by 2 bases, leaving 9 bases between them. This CDR3 comprises 15 residues. Germline V lookup: CDR1 SGHTA, CDR2 FQGNSA. The CDR3 here is CASSLGGAAGNTIYF. The CDR3 nucleotides are TGTGCCAGCAGCTTAGGGGGAGCGGCTGGAAACACCATATATTTT.

This clonotype was seen a handful of times. The J gene is TRBJ1-2, the V gene TRBV2, with TRBD1 matching over 9 bases. Unmatched junction bases numbered 1, after V lost 1 base and J lost 4 bases. The germline CDR1 and CDR2 sequences are SNHLY and FYNNEI. The CDR3 length is 14 residues. The CDR3 region is CASSEEGQGYGYTF. CDR3 DNA: TGTGCCAGCAGTGAAGAGGGACAGGGCTATGGCTACACCTTC.

This clonotype was counted between two and nine times. J is TRBJ2-5 and V is TRBV6-5; TRBD2 might be the D (5 bases). The CDR3 has 15 residues. Germline values: CDR1 MNHEY, CDR2 SVGAGI. V was shortened by 2 bases and J by 5 bases, with 15 bases between the two germline ends. Written as DNA, the CDR3 is TGTGCCAGCAGTTACCTTACAAGGTGGGAGGAGACCCAGTACTTC. It codes for CASSYLTRWEETQYF.

This clonotype was seen just once. The genes are TRBV19 and TRBJ2-1; no reliable D call. Trimming removed 6 bases at V and 7 bases at J, with 10 bases between. The CDR3 runs to 12 residues. Germline V gives CDR1 LNHDA, CDR2 SQIVND (reference sequence). The CDR3 bases are TGTGCCAGTAGCAACCAGAGGAATGAGCAGTTCTTC. Translating it yields CASSNQRNEQFF.

This clonotype was observed at least ten times. The chain uses TRBV11-2 and TRBJ2-1; 8 bases map to TRBD2. Per the germline V gene, CDR1 is SGHAT and CDR2 is FQNNGV. The CDR3 runs to 17 residues. After removal of 2 bases from V and 8 bases from J, the junction contained 14 bases not matched to a gene. The CDR3 DNA reads TGTGCCAGCAGCTTAAGGGGAGCGGGGGATTTATTGGATGAGCAGTTCTTC. Residues: CASSLRGAGDLLDEQFF.

This chain uses TRBV7-2 with TRBJ1-1; tentative D call: TRBD1 (5 bases). The germline V and J ends were trimmed by 0 bases and 1 base, with 12 bases remaining between them. CDR1 is SGHTA and CDR2 is FQGNSA in the germline V gene. The CDR3 contains 16 residues. DNA for the CDR3: TGTGCCAGCAGCTTAGCGCGAAATAGGGGGAACACTGAAGCTTTCTTT. This gives the protein CASSLARNRGNTEAFF.

Many counts were recorded for this clonotype. V and J are TRBV6-5 and TRBJ2-1, with 13 bases that match TRBD2. Germline assignment: CDR1 MNHEY and CDR2 SVGAGI. V was pared by 5 bases and J by 8 bases, with 3 bases of the junction left unmatched. The CDR3 covers 14 residues. This CDR3 is CASSRTSGSYEQFF. The CDR3, as DNA: TGTGCCAGCAGTCGGACTAGCGGGAGCTATGAGCAGTTCTTC.

This clonotype came up many times. The chain is built from TRBV2 and TRBJ1-4; 10 nucleotides align to TRBD1. The CDR3 loop spans 13 amino acids. V gave up 7 bases and J gave up 7 bases; unmatched junction bases: 3. Per the germline V gene, CDR1 is SNHLY and CDR2 is FYNNEI. CDR3 amino acids: CASNRDRGEKLFF. The CDR3 DNA reads as TGTGCCAGCAACCGGGACAGGGGTGAAAAACTGTTTTTT. The variable domain in full, with the rest retrieved from reference TRBV2 and TRBJ1-4, is EPEVTQTPSHQVTQMGQEVILRCVPISNHLYFYWYRQILGQKVEFLVSFYNNEISEKSEIFDDQFSVERPDGSNFTLKIRSTKLEDSAMYFCASNRDRGEKLFFGSGTQLSVL.

This clonotype was seen ten or more times. The chain carries TRBV7-9 and TRBJ1-4, with TRBD1 matching over 10 bases. Unmatched junction bases numbered 13, after V lost 4 bases and J lost 8 bases. Germline V gives CDR1 SEHNR, CDR2 FQNEAQ (reference sequence). This CDR3 spans 17 amino acids. The CDR3 sequence: CASSSFSGTGVREKLFF. The CDR3 DNA sequence: TGTGCCAGCAGCTCTTTTTCCGGGACAGGGGTCAGAGAAAAACTGTTTTTT.

This clonotype was seen many times. V is TRBV7-2 and J is TRBJ1-4; D gene ambiguous. Germline lookup yields CDR1 SGHTA and CDR2 FQGNSA. The CDR3 contains 16 residues. Trimming pared 2 bases from V and 5 bases from J, leaving 15 bases between. The CDR3 spells CASSLNPPGSNEKLFF. The CDR3 DNA sequence: TGTGCCAGCAGCTTAAACCCCCCGGGATCAAATGAAAAACTGTTTTTT.

The chain recombines TRBV4-3 with TRBJ2-2; 7 bases align to TRBD2. The V segment lost 0 bases and the J segment 2 bases; nucleotides outside the gene matches: 9. The CDR3 totals 18 residues. From germline, CDR1 is LGHNA and CDR2 YSLEER. The CDR3 here is CASSQDAPGLPNTGELFF. The DNA of the CDR3 is TGCGCCAGCAGCCAAGATGCCCCGGGACTACCTAACACCGGGGAGCTGTTTTTT.

This chain connects TRBV7-4 to TRBJ2-2; D unclear. Between the trimmed V and J ends, which lost 2 bases and 5 bases, there was a span of 6 bases. The CDR3 has 13 amino acids. Per germline, CDR1 SGHVT and CDR2 SQSDAQ. This CDR3 is CASSLSLTGELFF. As DNA, the CDR3 is TGTGCCAGCAGCTTATCCCTAACCGGGGAGCTGTTTTTT.

This clonotype was seen many times. The chain has TRBV6-2 or TRBV6-3 and TRBJ2-7; no clear D. The germline gives CDR1 MNHEY, CDR2 SVGEGT. This CDR3 is built from 12 residues. Trimming cost V 8 bases and J 0 bases, with 8 bases left between them. CDR3 coding DNA: TGTGCCAGCTCGGGCAGCTCCTACGAGCAGTACTTC. Its protein is CASSGSSYEQYF.

This clonotype was observed a single time. The gene calls are TRBV6-2 or TRBV6-3 and TRBJ1-1; TRBD1 matches 8 bases. Germline V lookup: CDR1 MNHEY, CDR2 SVGEGT. The CDR3 consists of 12 residues. The ends lost 6 bases at V and 8 bases at J; junction bases unmatched: 5. CDR3 DNA: TGTGCCAGCAGAACAGGGGGACAGGAAGCTTTCTTT. Translated: CASRTGGQEAFF.

The chain is built from TRBV28 and TRBJ2-4, with no clear D. Per germline, CDR1 MDHEN and CDR2 SYDVKM. The V gene lost 3 bases and the J gene lost 2 bases, with 5 bases spanning the gap. CDR3 length: 13 residues. This chain's CDR3 is CASSLETKNIQYF. CDR3 coding DNA: TGTGCCAGCAGTTTGGAAACCAAAAACATTCAGTACTTC.

This clonotype showed up many times. The J gene is TRBJ2-1, the V gene TRBV7-7; 12 nucleotides agree with TRBD2. Trimming at V came to 5 bases and at J to 12 bases, leaving 5 bases not matched to a gene. The CDR3 is made up of 13 amino acids. CDR1 SSHAT and CDR2 FNYEAQ come from the germline V gene (reference sequence). The CDR3 sequence: CASSQLAGGVQFF. Here the CDR3 DNA reads TGTGCCAGCAGCCAACTAGCGGGAGGAGTGCAGTTCTTC.

This clonotype was found a few times. This chain links TRBV5-8 with TRBJ2-3; 8 bases match TRBD2. V shed 2 bases and J 0 bases; nucleotides not matched to a gene: 2. Germline values: CDR1 SGHTS, CDR2 YDEGEE. The CDR3 totals 15 residues. The CDR3 region is CASSFQRGSTDTQYF. Here the CDR3 DNA reads TGTGCCAGCAGCTTTCAGCGGGGGAGCACAGATACGCAGTATTTT.

This clonotype was detected ten times or more. The V and J genes are TRBV10-3 and TRBJ2-7, with TRBD1 matching 8 bases. The CDR3 loop spans 15 amino acids. In germline, CDR1 is ENHRY, CDR2 SYGVKD. Trimming at V came to 6 bases and at J to 1 base, leaving 8 bases not matched to a gene. The CDR3 here is CAISFGQGGSYEQYF. CDR3 bases: TGTGCCATCAGCTTCGGACAGGGTGGGTCCTACGAGCAGTACTTC.

This clonotype was seen at least ten times. V and J are TRBV2 and TRBJ2-3; D is perhaps TRBD2 (6 bases). CDR1 and CDR2 from the germline V gene are SNHLY and FYNNEI. The length of the CDR3 is 15 residues. V dropped 6 bases and J dropped 6 bases, with 19 bases sitting between them. The CDR3 nucleotides are TGTGCCAGCAGCCCCGGACTACCGGGAGAGGATACGCAGTATTTT. Its translation: CASSPGLPGEDTQYF.

This chain connects TRBV4-1 to TRBJ2-2; TRBD1 or TRBD2 may be the D gene (5 bases each). Germline CDR1 reads MGHRA; CDR2 reads YSYEKL. The ends were cut back, 4 bases at V and 4 bases at J, with 13 bases in the middle. The CDR3 covers 15 residues. CDR3 nucleotides: TGCGCCAGCAGCCCCGAGGGGCTACTCACCGGGGAGCTGTTTTTT. Translation: CASSPEGLLTGELFF.

This clonotype was seen a handful of times. The CDR3 spells CASSLEGIDGYTF. CDR3 sequence (DNA): TGTGCCAGCAGCTTGGAGGGGATTGATGGCTACACCTTC. The rearrangement uses TRBV5-6 and TRBJ1-2; D might be TRBD1 (5 bases). This CDR3 spans 13 amino acids. Trimming took off 0 bases at V and 6 bases at J, with 9 bases between the two ends. Germline V gene sequence: CDR1 SGHDT, CDR2 YYEEEE.

This clonotype occurred many times. The chain combines TRBV5-8 with TRBJ2-7; no definite D call. The length of the CDR3 is 15 residues. Looked up from germline, CDR1 is SGHTS and CDR2 is YDEGEE. Trimming took 4 bases from V and 3 from J, leaving 17 bases between them. CDR3 residues: CASSQHPRNHYEQYV. CDR3 nucleotide sequence: TGTGCCAGCAGCCAACACCCAAGGAACCACTACGAGCAGTACGTC.

At least ten counts were recorded for this clonotype. CDR3 in amino acids: CASSTGTSGRALETQYF. The CDR3 DNA reads TGTGCCAGCAGCACCGGGACTAGCGGGAGGGCGTTGGAGACCCAGTACTTC. The genes are TRBV7-9 and TRBJ2-5; 16 bases fit TRBD2. The CDR3 has 17 residues. Germline values: CDR1 SEHNR, CDR2 FQNEAQ (reference sequence). V trimming: 5 bases; J trimming: 5 bases; junction bases outside the gene matches: 8.

This clonotype was counted at least ten times. The gene calls are TRBV12-3 or TRBV12-4 and TRBJ2-1, with 7 bases matching TRBD2. The CDR3 length is 14 residues. Trimming removed 3 bases from V and 5 bases from J; junction bases left unmatched: 4. The chain's CDR3 is CASSFGGGDNEQFF. The CDR3 coding sequence is TGTGCCAGCAGTTTCGGCGGGGGAGACAATGAGCAGTTCTTC.

This clonotype was seen at least ten times. The J gene is TRBJ2-3, the V gene TRBV7-7, with a tentative D call TRBD1 (6 bases). The CDR3 contains 15 residues. Trimming stripped 5 bases from V and 1 base from J, with 13 bases between. The germline V gene has CDR1 SSHAT and CDR2 FNYEAQ (reference sequence). The CDR3 coding sequence is TGTGCCAGCAGCGTTGGGGGCGCGGGCACAGATACGCAGTATTTT. As protein: CASSVGGAGTDTQYF.

The V and J genes are TRBV6-6 and TRBJ1-2, with D possibly TRBD1 on 6 matching bases. CDR1 and CDR2 from the germline V gene are MNHNY and SVGAGI (reference sequence). The CDR3 extends over 15 amino acids. Deletions cut 3 bases from V and 4 bases from J, with 15 bases between. The CDR3: CASSYYTGSSYGYTF. Here the CDR3 DNA reads TGTGCCAGCAGTTATTACACAGGGAGTAGCTATGGCTACACCTTC.

The chain has TRBV10-3 and TRBJ1-5, with a possible D match to TRBD1 (5 bases). This CDR3 comprises 14 residues. Germline loops: CDR1 ENHRY, CDR2 SYGVKD. The V end lost 10 bases, the J end lost 3 bases, and 16 bases lay between the germline ends. The CDR3 loop reads CATREEGINQPQHF. In DNA, the CDR3 is TGTGCCACTAGAGAGGAGGGGATCAATCAGCCCCAGCATTTT.

This clonotype has ten or more counts. J is TRBJ2-5 and V is TRBV7-2; 10 positions match TRBD2. The CDR3 is 14 residues long. J was trimmed by 4 bases and V by 5 bases; bases with no gene match: 4. Germline loops: CDR1 SGHTA, CDR2 FQGNSA. Written as DNA, the CDR3 is TGTGCCAGCAGCAGATGGACTAGCGGAGAGACCCAGTACTTC. Translating it yields CASSRWTSGETQYF.

This clonotype was detected only a few times. The chain carries TRBV20-1 and TRBJ1-2; TRBD1 aligns across 10 bases. Per germline, CDR1 DFQATT and CDR2 SNEGSKA (reference sequence). V dropped 0 bases and J dropped 4; count of bases not matched to a gene: 2. The CDR3 covers 14 residues. CDR3 residues: CSAREGQGSYGYTF. The CDR3, as DNA: TGCAGTGCTAGAGAGGGACAGGGGAGCTATGGCTACACCTTC.

This clonotype was seen repeatedly, ten times or more. The V gene is TRBV7-6, the J gene TRBJ2-1; a possible D gene is TRBD2 (5 bases). Germline loops: CDR1 SGHVS, CDR2 FNYEAQ. The V and J ends lost 3 bases and 9 bases respectively, with 9 bases between them. The CDR3 runs to 12 residues. The CDR3 here is CASSLVGSEQFF. The CDR3 nucleotides are TGTGCCAGCAGCTTGGTGGGGAGTGAGCAGTTCTTC.